This section outlines one T cell receptor (beta chain) sequence together with its context. The record originates from a study of control samples from healthy donors and cancer patients. V lost 5 bases and J 0 bases, leaving 14 bases between the germline ends. Germline CDR1 is KGHSH and CDR2 is LQKENI. The CDR3 loop spans 16 amino acids. Assay: immunoSEQ multiplex PCR; the TCRdb copy retains only in-frame clones and omits some. This table has 150,000 to 200,000 clones, roughly 94% appearing once. This receptor was obtained from a man in his sixties with colorectal cancer. The V and J genes are TRBV18 and TRBJ2-1; D is possibly TRBD2 (5 bases). Sequenced input: PBMCs. CDR3 sequence reads: CASSSGTLSSYNEQFF. The CDR3 DNA is TGTGCCAGCTCAAGCGGAACCCTGAGCTCCTACAATGAGCAGTTCTTC.